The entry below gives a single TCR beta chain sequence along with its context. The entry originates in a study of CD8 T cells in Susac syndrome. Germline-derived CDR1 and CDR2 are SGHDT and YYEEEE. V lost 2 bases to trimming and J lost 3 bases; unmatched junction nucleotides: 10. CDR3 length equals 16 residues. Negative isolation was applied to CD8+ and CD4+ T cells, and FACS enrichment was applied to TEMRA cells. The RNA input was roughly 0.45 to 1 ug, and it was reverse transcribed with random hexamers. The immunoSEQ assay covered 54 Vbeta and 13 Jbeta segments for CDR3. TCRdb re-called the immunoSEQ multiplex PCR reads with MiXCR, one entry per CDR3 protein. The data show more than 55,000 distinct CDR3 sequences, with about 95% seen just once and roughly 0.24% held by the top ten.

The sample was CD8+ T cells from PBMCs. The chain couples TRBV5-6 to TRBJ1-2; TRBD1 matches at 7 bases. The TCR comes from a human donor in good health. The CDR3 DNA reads TGTGCCAGCAGCTTCGCCCGGGACAGCATATACTATGGCTACACCTTC. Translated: CASSFARDSIYYGYTF.